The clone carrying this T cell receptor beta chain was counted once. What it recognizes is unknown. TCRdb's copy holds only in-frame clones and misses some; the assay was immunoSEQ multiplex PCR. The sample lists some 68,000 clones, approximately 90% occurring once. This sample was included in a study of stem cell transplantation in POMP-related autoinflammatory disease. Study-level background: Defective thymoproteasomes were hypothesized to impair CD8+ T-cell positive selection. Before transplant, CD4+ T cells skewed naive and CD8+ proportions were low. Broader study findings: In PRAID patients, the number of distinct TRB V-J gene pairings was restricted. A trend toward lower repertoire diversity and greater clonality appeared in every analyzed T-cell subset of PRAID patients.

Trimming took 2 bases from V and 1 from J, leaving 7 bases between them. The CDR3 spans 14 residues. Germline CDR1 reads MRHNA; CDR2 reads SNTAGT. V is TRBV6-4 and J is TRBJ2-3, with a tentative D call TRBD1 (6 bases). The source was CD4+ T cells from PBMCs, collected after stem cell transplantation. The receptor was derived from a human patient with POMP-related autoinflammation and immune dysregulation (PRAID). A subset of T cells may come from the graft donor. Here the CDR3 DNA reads TGTGCCAGCAGTGACGCAGGGGGCACAGATACGCAGTATTTT. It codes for CASSDAGGTDTQYF.